The 8 T cell receptor beta chains below all came from one sample that was sequenced in a study of CD8+ T cells in alopecia areata. Documented treatment: oral pan-JAK inhibitor, 5-10 mg twice daily. RNA was isolated and reverse transcribed to cDNA, the sequencing template. Generated by immunoSEQ multiplex PCR, the TCRdb table keeps only in-frame clones and is missing some. The table lists some 200,000 clones, roughly 53% of them singletons. The sequenced sample was CD8+ T cells sorted from blood, obtained at week 24, from a patient treated with tofacitinib. These receptors were collected from a human donor with alopecia areata.

The CDR3 here is CASSENRYEQYF. DNA for the CDR3: TGTGCCAGCAGTGAAAACCGGTACGAGCAGTACTTC. The chain is built from TRBV25-1 and TRBJ2-7; no firm D call. V was clipped by 2 bases and J by 4 bases, with 6 bases between them. Germline V CDR1 and CDR2: MGHDK, SYGVNS. The CDR3 totals 12 residues.

V usage is TRBV5-4 and J usage is TRBJ2-7, with TRBD2 matching 15 bases. V shed 4 bases, J shed 6 bases, and the junction held 5 bases outside the gene matches. Germline CDR1 is SGHNT and CDR2 is YYREEE (reference sequence). The length of the CDR3 is 15 residues. In DNA, the CDR3 is TGTGCCAGCAGCATGGGACTAGCGGGGGGATCCGAGCAGTACTTC. It codes for CASSMGLAGGSEQYF.

V is TRBV5-1 and J is TRBJ2-6; D is unresolved. CDR1 and CDR2 from the germline V gene are SGHRS and YFSETQ. This CDR3 is 14 amino acids long. Trimming removed 1 base from V and 2 bases from J, with 4 bases in between. CDR3 region: CASSLFAGANVLTF. The DNA for the CDR3 is TGCGCCAGCAGCTTGTTCGCTGGGGCCAACGTCCTGACTTTC.

The CDR3 region is CASSLGGAPNYGYTF. CDR3 coding DNA: TGTGCCAGCAGCCTAGGGGGCGCCCCCAACTATGGCTACACCTTC. The chain combines TRBV7-6 with TRBJ1-2; 7 bases map to TRBD1. Germline V lookup: CDR1 SGHVS, CDR2 FNYEAQ. The CDR3 runs to 15 residues. V shed 5 bases and J 2 bases; nucleotides not matched to a gene: 8.

Only a few counts were recorded for this clone. CDR3 protein: CSVAGQFVGLGGADTQYF. The CDR3 DNA reads as TGCAGCGTTGCGGGACAGTTTGTGGGCCTTGGGGGGGCAGATACGCAGTATTTT. The chain joins TRBV29-1 to TRBJ2-3; possibly TRBD1 or TRBD2 for D (7 bases each). The CDR3 has 18 amino acids. Germline V lookup: CDR1 SQVTM, CDR2 ANQGSEA. V lost 4 bases and J 4 bases, leaving 27 bases between the germline ends.

This clone turned up a few times. V and J are TRBV7-9 and TRBJ2-5, with 12 bases aligning to TRBD2. This CDR3 region has 12 residues. CDR1 SEHNR and CDR2 FQNEAQ come from the germline V gene (reference sequence). The CDR3 loop reads CAWGLAGETQYF. CDR3 nucleotides: TGTGCTTGGGGACTAGCGGGCGAGACCCAGTACTTC.

This clone was observed a handful of times. This chain connects TRBV15 to TRBJ1-5, with 8 bases lining up with TRBD1. Unmatched junction bases numbered 13, after V lost 5 bases and J lost 4 bases. The CDR3 consists of 17 residues. Germline values: CDR1 LNHNV, CDR2 YYDKDF (reference sequence). This CDR3 reads CATSDPRGQAVNQPQHF. The CDR3, as DNA: TGTGCCACCAGCGACCCCCGGGGACAGGCGGTGAATCAGCCCCAGCATTTT.

The rearrangement uses TRBV7-9 and TRBJ2-2, with D uncertain. This CDR3 is built from 13 residues. Germline loops: CDR1 SEHNR, CDR2 FQNEAQ (reference sequence). Deletions cut 7 bases from V and 6 bases from J, with 12 bases between. The CDR3 DNA reads as TGTGCCAGCACCTACTCCGGCGCCGGGGAGCTGTTTTTT. Its protein is CASTYSGAGELFF. The full variable domain, in which reference TRBV7-9 and TRBJ2-2 provide the parts outside the CDR3, is DTGVSQNPRHKITKRGQNVTFRCDPISEHNRLYWYRQTLGQGPEFLTYFQNEAQLEKSRLLSDRFSAERPKGSFSTLEIQRTEQGDSAMYLCASTYSGAGELFFGEGSRLTVL.